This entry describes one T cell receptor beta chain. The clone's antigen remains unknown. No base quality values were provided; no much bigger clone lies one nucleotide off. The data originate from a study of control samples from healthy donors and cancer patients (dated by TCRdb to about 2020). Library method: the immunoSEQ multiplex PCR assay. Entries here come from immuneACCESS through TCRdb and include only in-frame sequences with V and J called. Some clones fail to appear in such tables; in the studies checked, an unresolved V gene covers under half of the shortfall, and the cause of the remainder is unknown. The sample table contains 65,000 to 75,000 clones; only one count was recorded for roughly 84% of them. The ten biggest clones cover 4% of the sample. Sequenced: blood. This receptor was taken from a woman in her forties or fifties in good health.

The CDR3 here reads CASRIPSGSLYEQYF. The DNA sequence is TGTGCCAGCAGGATTCCTAGCGGGAGCCTCTACGAGCAGTACTTC. The chain is assembled from TRBV28 and TRBJ2-7; 10 bases in between match TRBD2. The germline V end is reduced by 6 bases and the J end by 3 bases; junction bases left unmatched: 8. CDR1 and CDR2 are drawn from the germline V gene: MDHEN, SYDVKM. The CDR3, cysteine through phenylalanine, is 15 amino acids long. Only CDR3 DNA remains: 45 bases, in frame from the first base.